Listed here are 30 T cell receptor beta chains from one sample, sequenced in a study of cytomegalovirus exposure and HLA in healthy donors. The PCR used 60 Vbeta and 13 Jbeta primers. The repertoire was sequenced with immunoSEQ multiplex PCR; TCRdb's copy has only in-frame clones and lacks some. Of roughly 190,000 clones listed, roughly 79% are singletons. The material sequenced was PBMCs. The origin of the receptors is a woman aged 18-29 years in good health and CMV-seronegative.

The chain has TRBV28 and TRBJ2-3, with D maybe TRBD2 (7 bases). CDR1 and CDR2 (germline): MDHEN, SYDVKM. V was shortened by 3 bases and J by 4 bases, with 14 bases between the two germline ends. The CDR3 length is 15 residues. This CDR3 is CASSLGGRWADTQYF. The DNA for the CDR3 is TGTGCCAGCAGTTTGGGGGGGCGCTGGGCAGATACGCAGTATTTT. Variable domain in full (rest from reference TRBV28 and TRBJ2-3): DVKVTQSSRYLVKRTGEKVFLECVQDMDHENMFWYRQDPGLGLRLIYFSYDVKMKEKGDIPEGYSVSREKKERFSLILESASTNQTSMYLCASSLGGRWADTQYFGPGTRLTVL.

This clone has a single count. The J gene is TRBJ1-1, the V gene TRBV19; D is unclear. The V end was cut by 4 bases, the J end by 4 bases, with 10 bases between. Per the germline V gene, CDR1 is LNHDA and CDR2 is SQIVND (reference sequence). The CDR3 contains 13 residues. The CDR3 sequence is CASSNTEGTEAFF. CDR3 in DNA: TGTGCCAGTAGTAACACAGAGGGCACTGAAGCTTTCTTT.

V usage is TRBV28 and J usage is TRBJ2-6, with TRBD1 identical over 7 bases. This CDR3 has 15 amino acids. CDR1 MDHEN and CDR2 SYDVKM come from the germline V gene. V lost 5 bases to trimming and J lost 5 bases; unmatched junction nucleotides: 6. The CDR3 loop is CASSAGQVRANVLTF. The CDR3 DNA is TGTGCCAGCAGTGCTGGACAGGTCCGGGCCAACGTCCTGACTTTC.

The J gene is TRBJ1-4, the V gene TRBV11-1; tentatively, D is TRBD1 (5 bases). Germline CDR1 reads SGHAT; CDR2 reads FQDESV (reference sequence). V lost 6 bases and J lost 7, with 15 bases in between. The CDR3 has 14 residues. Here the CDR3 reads CASSLGLRAEKLFF. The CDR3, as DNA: TGTGCCAGCAGTCTGGGACTCCGGGCTGAAAAACTGTTTTTT.

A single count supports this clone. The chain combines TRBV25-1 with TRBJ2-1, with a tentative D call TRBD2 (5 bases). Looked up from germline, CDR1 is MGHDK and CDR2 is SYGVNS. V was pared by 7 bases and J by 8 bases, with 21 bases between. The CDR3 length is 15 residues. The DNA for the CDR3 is TGTGCCAGCACCCCTGAGAGTTGGGAGTCCGATGAGCAGTTCTTC. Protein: CASTPESWESDEQFF.

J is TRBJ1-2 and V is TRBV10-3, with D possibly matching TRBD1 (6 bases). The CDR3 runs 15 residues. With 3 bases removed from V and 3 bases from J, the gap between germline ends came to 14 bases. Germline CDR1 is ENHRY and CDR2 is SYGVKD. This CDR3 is CAISEPGGGDYGYTF. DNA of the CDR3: TGTGCCATCAGTGAACCGGGGGGCGGAGACTATGGCTACACCTTC.

CDR3 loop: CASSQNRWGQAYEQYF. The DNA of the CDR3 is TGTGCCAGCAGTCAAAATAGATGGGGACAGGCCTACGAGCAGTACTTC. The rearrangement links TRBV5-5 to TRBJ2-7; 8 bases are shared with TRBD1. V shed 5 bases and J 2 bases; nucleotides not matched to a gene: 12. Germline V lookup: CDR1 SGHKS, CDR2 YYEKEE (reference sequence). The CDR3 sequence is 16 residues long.

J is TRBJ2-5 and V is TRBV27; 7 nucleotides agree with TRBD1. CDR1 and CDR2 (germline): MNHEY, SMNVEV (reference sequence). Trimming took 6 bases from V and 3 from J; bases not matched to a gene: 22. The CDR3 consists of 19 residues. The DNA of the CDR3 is TGTGCCAGCAGCCCCCTTACGAGGGGATTGGGACAGTATGAAGAGACCCAGTACTTC. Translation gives CASSPLTRGLGQYEETQYF.

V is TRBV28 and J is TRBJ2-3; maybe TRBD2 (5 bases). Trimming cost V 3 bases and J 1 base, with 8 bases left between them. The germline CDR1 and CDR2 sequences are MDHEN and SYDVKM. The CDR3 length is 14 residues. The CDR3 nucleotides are TGTGCCAGCAGTTTCAGTAGCGGCACAGATACGCAGTATTTT. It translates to CASSFSSGTDTQYF.

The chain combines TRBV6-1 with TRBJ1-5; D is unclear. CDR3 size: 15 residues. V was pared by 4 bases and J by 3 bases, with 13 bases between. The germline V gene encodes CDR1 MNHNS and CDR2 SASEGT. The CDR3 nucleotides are TGTGCCAGCAGTGTTACCGGGTCCCCCAATCAGCCCCAGCATTTT. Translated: CASSVTGSPNQPQHF.

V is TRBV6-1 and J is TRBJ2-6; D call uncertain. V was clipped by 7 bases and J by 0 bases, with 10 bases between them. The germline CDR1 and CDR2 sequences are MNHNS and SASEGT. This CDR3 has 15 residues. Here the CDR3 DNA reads TGTGCCAGCACCTGGGCGACCTCTGGGGCCAACGTCCTGACTTTC. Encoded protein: CASTWATSGANVLTF.

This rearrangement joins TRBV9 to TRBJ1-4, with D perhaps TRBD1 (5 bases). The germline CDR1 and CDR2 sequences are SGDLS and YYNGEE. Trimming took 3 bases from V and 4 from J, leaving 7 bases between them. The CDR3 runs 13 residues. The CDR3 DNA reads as TGTGCCAGCAGCGCGACAGTTAATGAAAAACTGTTTTTT. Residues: CASSATVNEKLFF.

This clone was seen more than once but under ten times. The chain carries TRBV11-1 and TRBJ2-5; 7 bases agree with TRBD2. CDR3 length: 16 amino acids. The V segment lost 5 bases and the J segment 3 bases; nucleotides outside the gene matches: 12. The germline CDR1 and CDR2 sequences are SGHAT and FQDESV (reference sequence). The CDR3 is CASSTDRDYLEETQYF. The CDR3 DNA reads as TGTGCCAGCAGCACCGACCGGGACTACTTAGAAGAGACCCAGTACTTC.

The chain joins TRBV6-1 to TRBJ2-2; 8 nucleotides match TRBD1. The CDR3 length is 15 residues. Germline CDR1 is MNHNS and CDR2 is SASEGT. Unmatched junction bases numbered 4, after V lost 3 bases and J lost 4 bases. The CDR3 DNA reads TGTGCCAGCAGTGAGTGGACAGGGTCCACCGGGGAGCTGTTTTTT. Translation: CASSEWTGSTGELFF.

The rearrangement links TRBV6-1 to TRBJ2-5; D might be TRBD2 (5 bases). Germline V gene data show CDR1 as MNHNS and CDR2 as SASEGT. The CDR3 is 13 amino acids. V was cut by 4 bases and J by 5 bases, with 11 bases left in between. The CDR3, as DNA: TGTGCCAGCAGTGGTACTAGTTTTGAGACCCAGTACTTC. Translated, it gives CASSGTSFETQYF.

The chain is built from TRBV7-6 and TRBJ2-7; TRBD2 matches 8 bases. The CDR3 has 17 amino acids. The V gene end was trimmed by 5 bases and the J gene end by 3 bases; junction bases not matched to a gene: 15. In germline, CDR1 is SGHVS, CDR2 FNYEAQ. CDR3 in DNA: TGTGCCAGCAGCCGAAATCCCCCGGGGGGGGTTAACTACGAGCAGTACTTC. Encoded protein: CASSRNPPGGVNYEQYF.

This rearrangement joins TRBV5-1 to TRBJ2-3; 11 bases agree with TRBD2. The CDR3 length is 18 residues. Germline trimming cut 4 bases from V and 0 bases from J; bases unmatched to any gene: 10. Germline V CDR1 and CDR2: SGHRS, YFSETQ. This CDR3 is CASSLTSGGLRSTDTQYF. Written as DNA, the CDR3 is TGCGCCAGCAGCCTTACTAGCGGGGGTCTTCGTAGCACAGATACGCAGTATTTT.

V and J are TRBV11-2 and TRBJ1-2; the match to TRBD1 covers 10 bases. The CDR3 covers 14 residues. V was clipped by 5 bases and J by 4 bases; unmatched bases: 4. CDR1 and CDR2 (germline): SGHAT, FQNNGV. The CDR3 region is CASSRGQGIYGYTF. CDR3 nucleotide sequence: TGTGCCAGCAGCCGGGGACAGGGGATCTATGGCTACACCTTC.

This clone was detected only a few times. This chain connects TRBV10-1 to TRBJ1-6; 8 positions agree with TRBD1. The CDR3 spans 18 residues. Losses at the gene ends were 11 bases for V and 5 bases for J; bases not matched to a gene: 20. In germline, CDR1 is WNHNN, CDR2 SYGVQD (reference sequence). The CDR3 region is CAGPGQGAYHPNNSPLHF. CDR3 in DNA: TGCGCCGGCCCCGGGCAGGGGGCATACCATCCCAATAATTCACCCCTCCACTTT.

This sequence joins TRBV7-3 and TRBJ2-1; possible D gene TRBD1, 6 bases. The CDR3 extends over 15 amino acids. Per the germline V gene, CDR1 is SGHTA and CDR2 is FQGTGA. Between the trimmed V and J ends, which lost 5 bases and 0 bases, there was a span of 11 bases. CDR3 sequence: CASSERTASYNEQFF. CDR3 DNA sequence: TGTGCCAGCAGCGAGAGGACAGCCTCCTACAATGAGCAGTTCTTC. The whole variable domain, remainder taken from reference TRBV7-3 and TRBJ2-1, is GAGVSQTPSNKVTEKGKYVELRCDPISGHTALYWYRQSLGQGPEFLIYFQGTGAADDSGLPNDRFFAVRPEGSVSTLKIQRTERGDSAVYLCASSERTASYNEQFFGPGTRLTVL.

CDR3 sequence (DNA): TGCGCCAGCAGCCGGACGGGACAGAACACCGGGGAGCTGTTTTTT. It yields the protein CASSRTGQNTGELFF. V is TRBV5-1 and J is TRBJ2-2, with D maybe TRBD1 (6 bases). Trimming took off 4 bases at V and 1 base at J, with 11 bases between the two ends. CDR3 size: 15 residues. The germline V gene has CDR1 SGHRS and CDR2 YFSETQ.

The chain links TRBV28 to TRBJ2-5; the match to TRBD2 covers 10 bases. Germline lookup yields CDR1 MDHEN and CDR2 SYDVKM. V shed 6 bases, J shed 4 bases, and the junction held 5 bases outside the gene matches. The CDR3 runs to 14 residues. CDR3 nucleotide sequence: TGTGCCAGCAGCTCACTAGCGGGAAGAGAGACCCAGTACTTC. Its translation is CASSSLAGRETQYF.

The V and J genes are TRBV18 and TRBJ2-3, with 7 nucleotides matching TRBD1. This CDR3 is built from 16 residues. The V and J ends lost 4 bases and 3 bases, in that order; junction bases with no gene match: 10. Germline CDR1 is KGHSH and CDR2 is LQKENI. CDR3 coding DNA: TGTGCCAGCTCACAGGCCAGGACAGGTGCAACAGATACGCAGTATTTT. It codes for CASSQARTGATDTQYF.

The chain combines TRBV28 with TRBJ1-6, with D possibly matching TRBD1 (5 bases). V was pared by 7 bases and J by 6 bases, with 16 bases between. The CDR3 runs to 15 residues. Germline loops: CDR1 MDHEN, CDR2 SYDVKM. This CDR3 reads CASKDRGSSNSPLHF. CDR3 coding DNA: TGTGCCAGCAAAGATAGGGGCAGTAGTAATTCACCCCTCCACTTT.

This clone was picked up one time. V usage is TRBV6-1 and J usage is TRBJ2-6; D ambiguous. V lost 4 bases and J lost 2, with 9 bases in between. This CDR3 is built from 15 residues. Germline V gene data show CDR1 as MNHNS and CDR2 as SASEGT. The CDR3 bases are TGTGCCAGCAGTGGAAACAGAGCTGGGGCCAACGTCCTGACTTTC. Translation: CASSGNRAGANVLTF.

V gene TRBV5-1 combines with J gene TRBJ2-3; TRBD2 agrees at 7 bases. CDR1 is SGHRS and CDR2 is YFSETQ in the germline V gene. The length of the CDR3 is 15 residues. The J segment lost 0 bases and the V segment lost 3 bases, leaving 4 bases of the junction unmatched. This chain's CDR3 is CASSSSGVSTDTQYF. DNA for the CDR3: TGCGCCAGCAGCTCCAGCGGGGTCAGCACAGATACGCAGTATTTT.

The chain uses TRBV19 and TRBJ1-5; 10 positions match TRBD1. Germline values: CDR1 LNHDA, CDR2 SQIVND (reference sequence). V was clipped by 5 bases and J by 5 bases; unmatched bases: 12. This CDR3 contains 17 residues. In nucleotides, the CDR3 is TGTGCCAGTAGTCCGGATCAGGACAGGGGGGAAGATCAGCCCCAGCATTTT. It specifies CASSPDQDRGEDQPQHF.

CDR3 DNA sequence: TGTGCCAGCAGTTATCAGGGGACGGGGACTGAAGCTTTCTTT. Translated: CASSYQGTGTEAFF. V is TRBV6-6 and J is TRBJ1-1; TRBD1 might be the D (6 bases). Trimming removed 3 bases at V and 5 bases at J, with 13 bases between. Per germline, CDR1 MNHNY and CDR2 SVGAGI (reference sequence). CDR3 size: 14 residues.

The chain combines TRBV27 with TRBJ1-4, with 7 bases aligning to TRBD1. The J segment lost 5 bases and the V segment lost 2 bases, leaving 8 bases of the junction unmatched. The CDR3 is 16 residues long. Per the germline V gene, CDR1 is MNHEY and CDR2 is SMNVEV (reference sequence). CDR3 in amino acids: CASSLLFQGGNEKLFF. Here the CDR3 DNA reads TGTGCCAGCAGTTTACTCTTTCAGGGGGGAAATGAAAAACTGTTTTTT.

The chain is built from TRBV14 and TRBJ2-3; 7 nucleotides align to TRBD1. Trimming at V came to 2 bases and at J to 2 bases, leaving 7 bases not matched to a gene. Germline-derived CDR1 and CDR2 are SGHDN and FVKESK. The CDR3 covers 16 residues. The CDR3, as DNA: TGTGCCAGCAGCCAACTCTCACAGGGGCTCACAGATACGCAGTATTTT. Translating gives CASSQLSQGLTDTQYF.